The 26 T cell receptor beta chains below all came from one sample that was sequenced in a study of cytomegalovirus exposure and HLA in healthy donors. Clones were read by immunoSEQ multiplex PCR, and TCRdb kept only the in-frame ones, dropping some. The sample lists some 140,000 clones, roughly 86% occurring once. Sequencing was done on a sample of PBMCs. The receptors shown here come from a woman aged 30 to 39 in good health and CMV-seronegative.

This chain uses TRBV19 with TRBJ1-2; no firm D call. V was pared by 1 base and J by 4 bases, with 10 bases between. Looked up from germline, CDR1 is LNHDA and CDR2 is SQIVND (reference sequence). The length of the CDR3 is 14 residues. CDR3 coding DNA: TGTGCCAGTAGTATAGTAGCGGGTGGCTATGGCTACACCTTC. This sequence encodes CASSIVAGGYGYTF. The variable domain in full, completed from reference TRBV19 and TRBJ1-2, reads DGGITQSPKYLFRKEGQNVTLSCEQNLNHDAMYWYRQDPGQGLRLIYYSQIVNDFQKGDIAEGYSVSREKKESFPLTVTSAQKNPTAFYLCASSIVAGGYGYTFGSGTRLTVV.

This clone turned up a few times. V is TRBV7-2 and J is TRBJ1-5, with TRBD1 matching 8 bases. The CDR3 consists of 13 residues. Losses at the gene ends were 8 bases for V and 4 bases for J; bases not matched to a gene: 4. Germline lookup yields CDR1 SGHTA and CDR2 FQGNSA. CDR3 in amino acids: CASSDRGNQPQHF. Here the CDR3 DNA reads TGTGCCAGCTCAGACAGGGGTAATCAGCCCCAGCATTTT.

The CDR3 loop is CASSPLTSLNQETQYF. The CDR3 DNA reads TGCGCCAGCAGCCCCCTGACATCGCTGAACCAAGAGACCCAGTACTTC. The chain uses TRBV5-1 and TRBJ2-5; D is ambiguous. The CDR3 is 16 amino acids. The germline V gene has CDR1 SGHRS and CDR2 YFSETQ. The V end lost 4 bases, the J end lost 0 bases, and 16 bases lay between the germline ends.

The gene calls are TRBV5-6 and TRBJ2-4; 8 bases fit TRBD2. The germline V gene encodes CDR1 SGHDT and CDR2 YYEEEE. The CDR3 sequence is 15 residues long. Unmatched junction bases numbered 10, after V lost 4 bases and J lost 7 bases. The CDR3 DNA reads TGTGCCAGCAGCAACTTAGCGGGGCGAGGGAACATTCAGTACTTC. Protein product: CASSNLAGRGNIQYF.

This CDR3 is CASSQDPSGGALETQYF. The CDR3 DNA reads TGCGCCAGCAGCCAAGATCCTTCCGGGGGGGCCTTGGAGACCCAGTACTTC. The gene calls are TRBV4-1 and TRBJ2-5; TRBD2 aligns across 8 bases. CDR1 is MGHRA and CDR2 is YSYEKL in the germline V gene. This CDR3 spans 17 amino acids. The V gene end was trimmed by 0 bases and the J gene end by 5 bases; junction bases not matched to a gene: 11.

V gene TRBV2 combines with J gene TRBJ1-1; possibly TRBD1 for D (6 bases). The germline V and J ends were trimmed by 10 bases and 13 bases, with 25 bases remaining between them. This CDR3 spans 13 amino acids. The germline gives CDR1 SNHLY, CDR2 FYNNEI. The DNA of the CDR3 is TGTGCCACCTGGGGATTCAGGGGTCTGGGTCGTTTCTTT. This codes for CATWGFRGLGRFF.

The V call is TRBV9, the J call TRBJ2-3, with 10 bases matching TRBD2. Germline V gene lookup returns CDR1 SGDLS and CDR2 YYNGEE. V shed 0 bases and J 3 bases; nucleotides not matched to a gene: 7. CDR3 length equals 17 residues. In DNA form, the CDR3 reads TGTGCCAGCAGCGTAGGGGCTAGCGGGGGATTGACAGATACGCAGTATTTT. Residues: CASSVGASGGLTDTQYF. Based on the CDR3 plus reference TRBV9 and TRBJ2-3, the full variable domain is DSGVTQTPKHLITATGQRVTLRCSPRSGDLSVYWYQQSLDQGLQFLIQYYNGEERAKGNILERFSAQQFPDLHSELNLSSLELGDSALYFCASSVGASGGLTDTQYFGPGTRLTVL.

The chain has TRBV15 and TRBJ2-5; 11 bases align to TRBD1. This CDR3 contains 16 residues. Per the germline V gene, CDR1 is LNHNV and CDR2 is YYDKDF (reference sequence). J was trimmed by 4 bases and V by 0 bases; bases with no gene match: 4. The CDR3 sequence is CATSRDRTGGAETQYF. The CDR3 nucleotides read TGTGCCACCAGCAGAGATCGGACAGGGGGCGCAGAGACCCAGTACTTC.

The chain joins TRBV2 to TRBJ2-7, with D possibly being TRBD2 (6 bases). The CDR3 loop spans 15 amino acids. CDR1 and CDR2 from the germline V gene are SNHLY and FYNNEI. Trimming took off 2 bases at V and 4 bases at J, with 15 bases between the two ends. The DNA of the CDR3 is TGTGCCAGCAGTGAAACCGGGACGGGGGTATACGAGCAGTACTTC. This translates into CASSETGTGVYEQYF.

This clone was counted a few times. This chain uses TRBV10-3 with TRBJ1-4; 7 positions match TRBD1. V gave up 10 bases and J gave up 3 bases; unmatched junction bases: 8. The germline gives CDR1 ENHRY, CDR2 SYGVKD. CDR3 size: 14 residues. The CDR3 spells CATKTGQPNEKLFF. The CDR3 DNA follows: TGTGCCACTAAAACGGGACAGCCTAATGAAAAACTGTTTTTT.

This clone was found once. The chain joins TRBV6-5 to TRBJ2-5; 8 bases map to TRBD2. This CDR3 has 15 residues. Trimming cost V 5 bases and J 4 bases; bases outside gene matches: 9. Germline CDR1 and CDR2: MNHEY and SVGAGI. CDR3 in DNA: TGTGCCAGCAGTCGGACGGGGGGGTTACGAGAGACCCAGTACTTC. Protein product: CASSRTGGLRETQYF.

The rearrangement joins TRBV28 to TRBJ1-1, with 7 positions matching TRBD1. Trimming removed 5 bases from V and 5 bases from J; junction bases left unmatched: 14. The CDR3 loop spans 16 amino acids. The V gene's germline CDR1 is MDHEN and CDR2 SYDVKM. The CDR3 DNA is TGTGCCAGCAGTCCTCCCCCCAGACAGGGTCAAACTGAAGCTTTCTTT. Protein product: CASSPPPRQGQTEAFF.

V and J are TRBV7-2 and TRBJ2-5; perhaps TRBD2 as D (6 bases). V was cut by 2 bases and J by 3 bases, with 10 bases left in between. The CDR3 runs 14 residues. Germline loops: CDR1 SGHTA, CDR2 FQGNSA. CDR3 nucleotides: TGTGCCAGCAGCTTATACGGGAGCGAAGAGACCCAGTACTTC. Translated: CASSLYGSEETQYF.

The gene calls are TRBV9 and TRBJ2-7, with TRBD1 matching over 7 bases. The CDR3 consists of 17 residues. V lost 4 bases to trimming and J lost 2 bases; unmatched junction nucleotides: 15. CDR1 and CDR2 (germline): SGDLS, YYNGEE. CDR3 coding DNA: TGTGCCAGCAGCCCTTACCATGGGGCAGGGGGAACCTACGAGCAGTACTTC. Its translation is CASSPYHGAGGTYEQYF.

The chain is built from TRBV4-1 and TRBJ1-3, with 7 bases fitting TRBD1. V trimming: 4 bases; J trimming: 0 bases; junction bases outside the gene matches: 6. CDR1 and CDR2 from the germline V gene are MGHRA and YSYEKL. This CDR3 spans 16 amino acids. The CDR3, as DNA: TGCGCCAGCAGCCCTCGGACAGGACCCTCTGGAAACACCATATATTTT. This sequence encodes CASSPRTGPSGNTIYF.

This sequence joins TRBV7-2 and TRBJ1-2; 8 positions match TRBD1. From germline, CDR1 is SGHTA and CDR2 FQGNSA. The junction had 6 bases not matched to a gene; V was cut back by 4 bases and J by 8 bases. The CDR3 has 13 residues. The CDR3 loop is CASSSGQGGGYTF. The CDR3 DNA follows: TGTGCCAGCAGCTCCGGACAGGGCGGCGGCTACACCTTC.

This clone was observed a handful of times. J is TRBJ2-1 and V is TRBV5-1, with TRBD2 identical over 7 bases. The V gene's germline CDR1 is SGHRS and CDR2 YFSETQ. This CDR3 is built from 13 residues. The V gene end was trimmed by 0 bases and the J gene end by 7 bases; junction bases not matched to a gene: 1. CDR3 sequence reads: CASSLAGGNEQFF. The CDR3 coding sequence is TGCGCCAGCAGCTTGGCCGGGGGGAATGAGCAGTTCTTC.

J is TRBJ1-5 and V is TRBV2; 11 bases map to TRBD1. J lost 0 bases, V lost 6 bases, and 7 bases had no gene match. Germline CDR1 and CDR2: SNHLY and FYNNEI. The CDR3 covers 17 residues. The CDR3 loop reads CASSPGQGASSNQPQHF. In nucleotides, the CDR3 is TGTGCCAGCAGCCCAGGACAGGGGGCAAGTAGCAATCAGCCCCAGCATTTT.

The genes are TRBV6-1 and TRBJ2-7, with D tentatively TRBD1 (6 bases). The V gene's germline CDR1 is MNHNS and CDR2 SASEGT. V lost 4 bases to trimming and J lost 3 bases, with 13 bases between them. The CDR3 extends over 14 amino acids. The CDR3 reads CASSAGTRVYEQYF. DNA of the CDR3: TGTGCCAGCAGTGCCGGGACAAGGGTCTACGAGCAGTACTTC.

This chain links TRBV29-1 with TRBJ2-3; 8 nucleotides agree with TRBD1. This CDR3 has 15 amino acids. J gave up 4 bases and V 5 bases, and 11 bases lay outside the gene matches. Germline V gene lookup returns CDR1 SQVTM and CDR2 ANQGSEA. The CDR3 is CSVFPSSDRADTQYF. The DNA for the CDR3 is TGCAGCGTTTTCCCCTCCTCGGACAGGGCAGATACGCAGTATTTT.

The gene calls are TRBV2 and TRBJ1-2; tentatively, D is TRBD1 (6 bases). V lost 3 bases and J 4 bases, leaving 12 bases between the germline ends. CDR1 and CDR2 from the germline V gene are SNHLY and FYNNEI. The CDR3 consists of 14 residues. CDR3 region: CASSDGQLSYGYTF. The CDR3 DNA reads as TGTGCCAGCAGTGACGGACAGCTCTCCTATGGCTACACCTTC.

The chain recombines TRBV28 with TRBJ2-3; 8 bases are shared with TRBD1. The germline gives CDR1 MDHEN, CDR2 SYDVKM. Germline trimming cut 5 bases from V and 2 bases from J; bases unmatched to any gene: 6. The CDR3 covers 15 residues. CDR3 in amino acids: CASSPRDRHTDTQYF. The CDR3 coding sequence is TGTGCCAGCAGTCCCCGGGACAGGCACACAGATACGCAGTATTTT.

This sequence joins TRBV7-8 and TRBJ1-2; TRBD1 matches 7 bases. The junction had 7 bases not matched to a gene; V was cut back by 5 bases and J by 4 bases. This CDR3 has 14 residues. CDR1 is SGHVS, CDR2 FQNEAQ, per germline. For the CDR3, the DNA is TGTGCCAGCAGCCCGACAGGGAACCCCTATGGCTACACCTTC. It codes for CASSPTGNPYGYTF.

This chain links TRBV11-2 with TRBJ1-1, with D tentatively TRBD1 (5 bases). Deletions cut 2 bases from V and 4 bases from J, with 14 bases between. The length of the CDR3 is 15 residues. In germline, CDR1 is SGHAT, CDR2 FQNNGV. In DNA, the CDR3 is TGTGCCAGCAGCTTACAGGGATTTGGTAGCACTGAAGCTTTCTTT. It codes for CASSLQGFGSTEAFF.

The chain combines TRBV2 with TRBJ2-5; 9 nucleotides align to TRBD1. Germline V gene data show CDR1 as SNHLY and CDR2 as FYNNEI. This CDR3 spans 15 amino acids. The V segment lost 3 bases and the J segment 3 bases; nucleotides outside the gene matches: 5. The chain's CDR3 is CASSDSGTGKETQYF. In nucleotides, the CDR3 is TGTGCCAGCAGTGATTCCGGGACAGGGAAAGAGACCCAGTACTTC.

The CDR3 region has the DNA TGTGCCAGCAGTGAAGATCCCAGGGGTTTTGGAAACACCATATATTTT. Translated: CASSEDPRGFGNTIYF. The V call is TRBV2, the J call TRBJ1-3; TRBD1 is a possible D gene (6 bases). Germline V gives CDR1 SNHLY, CDR2 FYNNEI. Trimming removed 1 base at V and 3 bases at J, with 13 bases between. The CDR3 is 16 residues long.